The present entry profiles one T cell receptor (beta chain) with its context. The sample is drawn from a study of OX40 agonist ivuxolimab in advanced cancers. The germline gives CDR1 SGDLS, CDR2 YYNGEE. CDR3 size: 16 residues. The germline V and J ends were trimmed by 4 bases and 2 bases, with 19 bases remaining between them. Using immunoSEQ multiplex PCR, the repertoire was profiled, and TCRdb retains in-frame clones only, with some absent. The sample holds over 75,000 clones, approximately 90% seen once. The material sequenced was CD4+ or CD8+ T cells sorted from blood, taken in a trial of the OX40 agonist ivuxolimab. This TCR came from an adult with an advanced solid tumor such as melanoma, head and neck, liver or kidney cancer. The chain links TRBV9 to TRBJ2-7; D ambiguous. The CDR3 sequence is CASSKGIAKRAYEQYF. CDR3 bases: TGTGCCAGCAGCAAAGGGATAGCCAAACGGGCCTACGAGCAGTACTTC.